What follows is one TCR beta chain and its context. The sample is drawn from a study of tumor-infiltrating lymphocytes in primary liver carcinoma. Between the trimmed V and J ends, which lost 11 bases and 5 bases, there was a span of 29 bases. The CDR3 totals 17 residues. Germline CDR1 reads LGHNA; CDR2 reads YSLEER. The investigators made TCR beta cDNA from 400 to 500 ng total RNA, using a constant-region primer. Library construction for TCR beta comprised three nested multiplex PCR rounds performed with slightly modified ARM-PCR. TRBV1-TRBV30 forward and Cbeta reverse primers drove the first two approximately 10-cycle rounds. A single record per CDR3 protein comes from TCRdb applying MiXCR to the multiplex PCR reads. This table holds about 310,000 distinct CDR3 sequences, more than 55% found once. Alongside blood RNA obtained from unsorted whole blood, germline DNA was also extracted.

The source material was peripheral blood. This sequence originates from a man aged 35 to 55 with primary liver carcinoma and hepatitis B virus infection. The chain joins TRBV4-3 to TRBJ2-3, with a weak D call TRBD1 (6 bases). CDR3: CAGSQDYFGTRVDTQYF. The CDR3 DNA follows: TGCGCCGGGAGCCAAGATTATTTCGGGACACGCGTAGATACGCAGTATTTT.